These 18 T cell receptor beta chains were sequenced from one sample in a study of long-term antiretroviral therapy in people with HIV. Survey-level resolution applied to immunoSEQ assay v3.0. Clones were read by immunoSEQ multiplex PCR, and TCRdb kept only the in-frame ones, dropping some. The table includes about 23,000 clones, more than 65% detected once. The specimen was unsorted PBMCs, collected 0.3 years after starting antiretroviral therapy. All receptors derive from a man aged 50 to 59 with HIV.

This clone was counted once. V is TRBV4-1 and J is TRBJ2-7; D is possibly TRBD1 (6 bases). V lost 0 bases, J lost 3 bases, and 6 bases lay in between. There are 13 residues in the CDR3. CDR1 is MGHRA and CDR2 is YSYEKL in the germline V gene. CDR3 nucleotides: TGCGCCAGCAGCCAAGAAGGGGGCTACGAGCAGTACTTC. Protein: CASSQEGGYEQYF.

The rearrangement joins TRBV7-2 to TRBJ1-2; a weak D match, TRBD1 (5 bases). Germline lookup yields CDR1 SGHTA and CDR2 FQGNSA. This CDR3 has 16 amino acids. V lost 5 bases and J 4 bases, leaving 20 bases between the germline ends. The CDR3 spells CASSGGSSGNPYGYTF. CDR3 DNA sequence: TGTGCCAGCAGCGGAGGATCCTCAGGGAATCCCTATGGCTACACCTTC.

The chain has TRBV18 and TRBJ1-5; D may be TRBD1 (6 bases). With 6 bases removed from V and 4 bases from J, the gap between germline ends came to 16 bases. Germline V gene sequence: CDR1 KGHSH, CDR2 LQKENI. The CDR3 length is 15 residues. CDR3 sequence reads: CASSKRDTSNQPQHF. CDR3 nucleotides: TGTGCCAGCTCCAAACGGGACACATCAAATCAGCCCCAGCATTTT.

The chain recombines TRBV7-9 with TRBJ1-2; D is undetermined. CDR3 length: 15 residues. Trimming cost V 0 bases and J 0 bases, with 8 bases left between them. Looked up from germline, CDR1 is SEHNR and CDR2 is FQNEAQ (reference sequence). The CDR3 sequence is CASSLALISNYGYTF. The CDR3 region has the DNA TGTGCCAGCAGCTTAGCCCTCATCTCTAACTATGGCTACACCTTC.

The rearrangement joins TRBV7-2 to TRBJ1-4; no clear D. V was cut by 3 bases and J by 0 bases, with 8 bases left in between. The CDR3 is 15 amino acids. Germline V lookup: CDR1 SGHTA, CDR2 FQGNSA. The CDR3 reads CASSFTPATNEKLFF. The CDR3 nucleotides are TGTGCCAGCAGCTTTACTCCCGCAACTAATGAAAAACTGTTTTTT. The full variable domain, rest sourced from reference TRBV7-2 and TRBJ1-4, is GAGVSQSPSNKVTEKGKDVELRCDPISGHTALYWYRQSLGQGLEFLIYFQGNSAPDKSGLPSDRFSAERTGGSVSTLTIQRTQQEDSAVYLCASSFTPATNEKLFFGSGTQLSVL.

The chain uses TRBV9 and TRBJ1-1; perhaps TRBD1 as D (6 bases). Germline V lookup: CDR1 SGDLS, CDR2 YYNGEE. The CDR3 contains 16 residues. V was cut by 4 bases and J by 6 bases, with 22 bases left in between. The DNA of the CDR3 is TGTGCCAGCAGCATTCAGACAGGTATCTCGACGGCTGAAGCTTTCTTT. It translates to CASSIQTGISTAEAFF.

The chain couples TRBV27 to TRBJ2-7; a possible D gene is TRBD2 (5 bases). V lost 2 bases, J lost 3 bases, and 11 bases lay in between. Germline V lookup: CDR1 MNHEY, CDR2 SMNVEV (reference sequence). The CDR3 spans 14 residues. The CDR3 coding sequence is TGTGCCAGCAGTTTAAGGGAGACCTACTACGAGCAGTACTTC. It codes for CASSLRETYYEQYF.

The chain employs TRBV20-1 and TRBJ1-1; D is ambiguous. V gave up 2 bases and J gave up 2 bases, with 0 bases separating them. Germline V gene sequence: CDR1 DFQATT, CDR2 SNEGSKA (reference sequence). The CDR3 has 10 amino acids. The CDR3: CSARNTEAFF. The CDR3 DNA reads TGCAGTGCTAGAAACACTGAAGCTTTCTTT.

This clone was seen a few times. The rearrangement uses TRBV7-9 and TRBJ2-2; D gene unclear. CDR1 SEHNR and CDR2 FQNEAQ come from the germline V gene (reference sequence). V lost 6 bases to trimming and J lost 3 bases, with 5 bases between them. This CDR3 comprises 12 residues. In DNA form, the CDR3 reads TGTGCCAGCAGGGAATACACCGGGGAGCTGTTTTTT. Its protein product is CASREYTGELFF. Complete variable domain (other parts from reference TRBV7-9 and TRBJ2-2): DTGVSQNPRHKITKRGQNVTFRCDPISEHNRLYWYRQTLGQGPEFLTYFQNEAQLEKSRLLSDRFSAERPKGSFSTLEIQRTEQGDSAMYLCASREYTGELFFGEGSRLTVL.

CDR3 nucleotides: TGTGCCAGCAGTTGGGACCCAACTAATGAAAAACTGTTTTTT. Protein: CASSWDPTNEKLFF. The rearrangement joins TRBV27 to TRBJ1-4, with D perhaps TRBD1 (5 bases). The CDR3 spans 14 residues. The V and J ends lost 4 bases and 0 bases respectively, with 6 bases between them. The germline V gene has CDR1 MNHEY and CDR2 SMNVEV (reference sequence).

CDR3 sequence (DNA): TGTGCCAGTAGTATTCGTGGCAGGGGCGTGGGATTTAGCAATCAGCCCCAGCATTTT. It codes for CASSIRGRGVGFSNQPQHF. V and J are TRBV19 and TRBJ1-5; tentative D call: TRBD1 (6 bases). The CDR3 loop spans 19 amino acids. Trimming cost V 3 bases and J 0 bases, with 21 bases left between them. CDR1 is LNHDA and CDR2 is SQIVND in the germline V gene (reference sequence).

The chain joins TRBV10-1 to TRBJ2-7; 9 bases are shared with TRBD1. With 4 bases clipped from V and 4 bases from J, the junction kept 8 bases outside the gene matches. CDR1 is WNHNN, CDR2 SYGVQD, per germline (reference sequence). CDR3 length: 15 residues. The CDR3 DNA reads TGCGCCAGCAGTGGCGGGACAGGGTCTTGGTACGAGCAGTACTTC. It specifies CASSGGTGSWYEQYF.

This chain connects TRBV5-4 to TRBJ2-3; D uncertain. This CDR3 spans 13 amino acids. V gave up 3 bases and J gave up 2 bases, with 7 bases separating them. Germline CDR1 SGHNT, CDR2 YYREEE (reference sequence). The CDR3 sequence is CASSSLITDTQYF. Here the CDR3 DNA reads TGTGCCAGCAGCTCCTTGATCACAGATACGCAGTATTTT.

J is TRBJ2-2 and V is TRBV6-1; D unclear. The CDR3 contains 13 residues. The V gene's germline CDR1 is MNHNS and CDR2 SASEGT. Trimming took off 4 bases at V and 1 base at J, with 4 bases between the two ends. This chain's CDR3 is CASSAVNTGELFF. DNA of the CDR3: TGTGCCAGCAGTGCCGTGAACACCGGGGAGCTGTTTTTT.

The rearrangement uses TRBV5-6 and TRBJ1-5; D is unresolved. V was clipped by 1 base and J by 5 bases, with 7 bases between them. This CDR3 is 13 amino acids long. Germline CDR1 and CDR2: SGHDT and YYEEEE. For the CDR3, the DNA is TGTGCCAGCAGCTTGTCGGGATATCAGCCCCAGCATTTT. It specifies CASSLSGYQPQHF.

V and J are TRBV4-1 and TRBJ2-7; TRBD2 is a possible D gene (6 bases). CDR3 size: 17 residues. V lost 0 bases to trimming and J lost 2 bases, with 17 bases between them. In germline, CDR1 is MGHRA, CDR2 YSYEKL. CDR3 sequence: CASSQDNSRAGTYEQYF. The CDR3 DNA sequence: TGCGCCAGCAGCCAAGATAATTCGCGTGCGGGGACCTACGAGCAGTACTTC.

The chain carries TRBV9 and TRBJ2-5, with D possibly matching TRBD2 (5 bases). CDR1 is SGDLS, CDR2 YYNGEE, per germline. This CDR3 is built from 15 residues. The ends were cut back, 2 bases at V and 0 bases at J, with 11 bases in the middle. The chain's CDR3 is CASSVDGVYQETQYF. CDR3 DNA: TGTGCCAGCAGCGTCGACGGGGTGTACCAAGAGACCCAGTACTTC.

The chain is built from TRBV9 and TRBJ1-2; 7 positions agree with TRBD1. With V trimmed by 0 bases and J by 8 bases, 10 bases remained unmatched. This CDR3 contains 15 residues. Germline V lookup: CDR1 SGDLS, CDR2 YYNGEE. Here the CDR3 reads CASSVVEGALTGYTF. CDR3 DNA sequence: TGTGCCAGCAGCGTAGTGGAGGGGGCCCTAACCGGCTACACCTTC. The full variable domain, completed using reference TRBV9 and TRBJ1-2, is DSGVTQTPKHLITATGQRVTLRCSPRSGDLSVYWYQQSLDQGLQFLIQYYNGEERAKGNILERFSAQQFPDLHSELNLSSLELGDSALYFCASSVVEGALTGYTFGSGTRLTVV.